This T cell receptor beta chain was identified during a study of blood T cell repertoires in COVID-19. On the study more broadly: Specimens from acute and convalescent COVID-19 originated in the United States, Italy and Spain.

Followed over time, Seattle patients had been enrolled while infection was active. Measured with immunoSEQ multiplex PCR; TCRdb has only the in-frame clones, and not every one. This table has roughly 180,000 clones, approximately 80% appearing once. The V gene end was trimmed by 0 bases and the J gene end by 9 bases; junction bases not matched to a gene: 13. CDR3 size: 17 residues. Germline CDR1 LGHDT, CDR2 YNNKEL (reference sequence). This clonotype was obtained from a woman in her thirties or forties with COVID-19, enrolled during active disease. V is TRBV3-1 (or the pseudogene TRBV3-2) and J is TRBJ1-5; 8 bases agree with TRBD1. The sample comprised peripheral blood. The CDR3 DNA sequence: TGTGCCAGCAGCCAAGACAGACGACAGGGGCTCCCTCGGCCCCAGCATTTT. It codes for CASSQDRRQGLPRPQHF.